Below are 25 T cell receptor beta chains sequenced from a single sample in a study of breast tumors, draining lymph nodes, adjacent tissues. Samples came from axillary lymph nodes draining the breast cancer. A single record per CDR3 protein comes from TCRdb applying MiXCR to the multiplex PCR reads. The sample comprises about 150,000 distinct CDR3 sequences, approximately 32% of which are singletons, and around 2.5% rests with the top ten. The sequencing sample was made of axillary lymph node tissue. The receptors were gathered from a female donor with breast cancer. Some clones in this sample may be carry-over from other donors' samples.

Many counts were recorded for this clonotype. The rearrangement links TRBV12-3 or TRBV12-4 to TRBJ1-3; unclear D gene. V lost 4 bases to trimming and J lost 7 bases, with 11 bases between them. The length of the CDR3 is 13 residues. CDR3 nucleotide sequence: TGTGCCAGCAGTTGGAAGGCGGGGAACACCATATATTTT. Its translation is CASSWKAGNTIYF.

This clonotype has just a few counts. The rearrangement joins TRBV7-2 to TRBJ2-3, with 7 nucleotides matching TRBD2. The V segment lost 2 bases and the J segment 0 bases; nucleotides outside the gene matches: 2. The CDR3 runs 15 residues. The germline V gene has CDR1 SGHTA and CDR2 FQGNSA. Here the CDR3 reads CASSLTSASTDTQYF. CDR3 coding DNA: TGTGCCAGCAGCTTAACTAGCGCTAGCACAGATACGCAGTATTTT.

This clonotype was recorded many times. The V gene is TRBV7-6, the J gene TRBJ2-3; the D gene is possibly TRBD2 (5 bases). Per the germline V gene, CDR1 is SGHVS and CDR2 is FNYEAQ. The CDR3 spans 14 residues. The V end was cut by 2 bases, the J end by 6 bases, with 12 bases between. This CDR3 reads CASSLSLEGDTQYF. DNA of the CDR3: TGTGCCAGCAGCTTATCGCTCGAGGGCGATACGCAGTATTTT.

V and J are TRBV24-1 and TRBJ2-7; 8 bases align to TRBD2. V was clipped by 4 bases and J by 7 bases; unmatched bases: 5. CDR3 length: 13 residues. Germline V CDR1 and CDR2: KGHDR, SFDVKD. CDR3 DNA sequence: TGTGCCACCAGTGAGGTTACTAGCGGAGAGCAGTACTTC. It codes for CATSEVTSGEQYF.

Points on this clonotype: Possible read error: a much larger clone is one base away. The rearrangement links TRBV4-3 to TRBJ2-1; D is unclear. Germline values: CDR1 LGHNA, CDR2 YSLEER. This CDR3 region has 14 residues. DNA for the CDR3: TGCGCCAGCAGCCACCTACAGAGGATGGATGAGCGGTTCTTC. It codes for CASSHLQRMDERFF.

In its sample, this clonotype was seen many times. This chain connects TRBV5-1 to TRBJ1-3; unclear D gene. Germline assignment: CDR1 SGHRS and CDR2 YFSETQ. V shed 0 bases and J shed 2 bases, with 6 bases lying between them. This CDR3 comprises 14 residues. The CDR3 DNA is TGCGCCAGCAGCTTGGATAGGCCTGGAAACACCATATATTTT. Protein product: CASSLDRPGNTIYF.

The genes are TRBV2 and TRBJ2-7, with D hard to call. V was shortened by 2 bases and J by 9 bases, with 11 bases between the two germline ends. This CDR3 has 12 residues. Germline CDR1 reads SNHLY; CDR2 reads FYNNEI. The CDR3 sequence: CASSEIRAWQYF. CDR3 nucleotide sequence: TGTGCCAGCAGTGAAATTCGAGCGTGGCAGTACTTC.

This clonotype has at least ten counts. The chain links TRBV6-6 to TRBJ1-4; D is unclear. V shed 0 bases and J shed 8 bases, with 16 bases lying between them. The CDR3 consists of 16 residues. The germline V gene encodes CDR1 MNHNY and CDR2 SVGAGI (reference sequence). CDR3 coding DNA: TGTGCCAGCAGTTACTCAATCATAATATTGGGAGAAAAACTGTTTTTT. Protein product: CASSYSIIILGEKLFF.

J is TRBJ2-7 and V is TRBV6-6; 7 bases align to TRBD1. Germline CDR1 MNHNY, CDR2 SVGAGI (reference sequence). This CDR3 region has 15 residues. V shed 6 bases and J 2 bases; nucleotides not matched to a gene: 10. The CDR3, as DNA: TGTGCCAGCAGCCCAATAGCAGGGGGACCCTACGAGCAGTACTTC. Its protein product is CASSPIAGGPYEQYF.

This clonotype was counted at least ten times. The V call is TRBV4-1, the J call TRBJ2-1, with D possibly TRBD2 on 5 matching bases. CDR3 size: 14 residues. Deletions cut 4 bases from V and 6 bases from J, with 13 bases between. Looked up from germline, CDR1 is MGHRA and CDR2 is YSYEKL. CDR3 residues: CASSLAGAGNEQFF. CDR3 DNA sequence: TGCGCCAGCAGCCTTGCGGGCGCAGGCAATGAGCAGTTCTTC.

Remarks on this clonotype: A much larger clone is a single base away; this may be a read error. This chain connects TRBV5-5 to TRBJ2-4, with D tentatively TRBD1 or TRBD2 (5 bases each). The length of the CDR3 is 14 residues. Germline V lookup: CDR1 SGHKS, CDR2 YYEKEE (reference sequence). The chain's CDR3 is CANSLRGAENIQYF. DNA for the CDR3: TGTGCCAACAGCTTGCGAGGGGCGGAAAACATTCAGTACTTC.

The gene calls are TRBV6-5 and TRBJ2-7; D is possibly TRBD1 or TRBD2 (6 bases each). The CDR3 runs 14 residues. Germline CDR1 reads MNHEY; CDR2 reads SVGAGI. V lost 6 bases and J 1 base, leaving 13 bases between the germline ends. The CDR3 loop is CASRPRGGSYEQYF. As DNA, the CDR3 is TGTGCCAGCAGGCCCCGAGGGGGGTCCTACGAGCAGTACTTC.

This clonotype was recorded at least ten times. The rearrangement joins TRBV9 to TRBJ2-1; TRBD2 is a possible D gene (5 bases). The germline gives CDR1 SGDLS, CDR2 YYNGEE. The CDR3 has 15 amino acids. V was cut by 0 bases and J by 7 bases, with 14 bases left in between. This chain's CDR3 is CASSVVPAGSNEQFF. The CDR3 nucleotides read TGTGCCAGCAGCGTAGTGCCCGCGGGTAGTAATGAGCAGTTCTTC.

This clonotype was recorded once. The rearrangement joins TRBV20-1 to TRBJ2-7, with D possibly being TRBD1 (6 bases). Germline assignment: CDR1 DFQATT and CDR2 SNEGSKA (reference sequence). The CDR3 is 13 residues long. This CDR3 reads CSCRDRSNYAQYV. The CDR3, as DNA: TGCTCGTGCAGAGACAGGTCGAACTACGCGCAGTACGTC.

This clonotype was seen many times. The chain has TRBV6-5 and TRBJ1-2; 8 bases are shared with TRBD1. Germline V gene data show CDR1 as MNHEY and CDR2 as SVGAGI. The junction had 7 bases not matched to a gene; V was cut back by 8 bases and J by 5 bases. This CDR3 has 13 amino acids. CDR3 DNA: TGTGCCAGCTGGCCCGGGACAGGTTATGGCTACACCTTC. Translated, it gives CASWPGTGYGYTF.

This clonotype has only a few counts. This may come from a read error, since a much larger clone is one base off. The CDR3 reads CSARGDGVSTNQPQHF. The CDR3 DNA is TGCAGTGCTAGAGGGGACGGAGTATCTACCAATCAGCCCCAGCATTTT. J is TRBJ1-5 and V is TRBV20-1; a weak D match, TRBD1 (5 bases). This CDR3 contains 16 residues. CDR1 and CDR2 (germline): DFQATT, SNEGSKA (reference sequence). V was clipped by 1 base and J by 3 bases, with 16 bases between them.

This clonotype has a count of ten or more. The CDR3 DNA follows: TGTGCCAGCAGCCAGGGACAGGGGGCGTCTAATTCACCCCTCCACTTT. Protein: CASSQGQGASNSPLHF. The chain employs TRBV4-2 and TRBJ1-6; 12 nucleotides align to TRBD1. Germline CDR1 and CDR2: LGHNA and YNFKEQ. J gave up 6 bases and V 3 bases, and 3 bases lay outside the gene matches. The CDR3 totals 16 residues.

This clonotype has ten or more counts. This sequence joins TRBV5-4 and TRBJ2-3, with 7 bases matching TRBD2. Unmatched junction bases numbered 12, after V lost 2 bases and J lost 6 bases. Looked up from germline, CDR1 is SGHNT and CDR2 is YYREEE (reference sequence). CDR3 length: 16 residues. The CDR3 reads CASSLRRGEERDTQYF. As DNA, the CDR3 is TGTGCCAGCAGCTTACGCCGGGGGGAAGAGAGGGATACGCAGTATTTT.

The chain employs TRBV9 and TRBJ2-7; 9 bases are a match to TRBD2. Trimming removed 0 bases from V and 2 bases from J; junction bases left unmatched: 6. The length of the CDR3 is 16 residues. The germline V gene encodes CDR1 SGDLS and CDR2 YYNGEE. In nucleotides, the CDR3 is TGTGCCAGCAGCGTAGAGGTAGCGGGGGCAACCTACGAGCAGTACTTC. Translating it yields CASSVEVAGATYEQYF.

This clonotype has a count of ten or more. CDR3 protein: CASSSGLPPVGEQFF. DNA of the CDR3: TGTGCCAGCAGCTCCGGACTTCCCCCGGTAGGTGAGCAGTTCTTC. The chain uses TRBV7-3 and TRBJ2-1; maybe TRBD2 (5 bases). Trimming removed 4 bases from V and 9 bases from J, with 19 bases in between. Germline V gene lookup returns CDR1 SGHTA and CDR2 FQGTGA. The length of the CDR3 is 15 residues.

The chain joins TRBV20-1 to TRBJ2-5; D possibly matches TRBD1 or TRBD2 (5 bases each). The CDR3 sequence is 15 residues long. The V end was cut by 6 bases, the J end by 2 bases, with 19 bases between. CDR1 DFQATT and CDR2 SNEGSKA come from the germline V gene (reference sequence). The CDR3 nucleotides are TGCAGTGCCAGAACCGGGGCAGGCGTGCAAGAGACCCAGTACTTC. It translates to CSARTGAGVQETQYF.

This clonotype was counted ten times or more. The chain uses TRBV19 and TRBJ1-5, with a tentative D call TRBD1 (5 bases). This CDR3 spans 19 amino acids. CDR1 is LNHDA, CDR2 SQIVND, per germline (reference sequence). V shed 3 bases and J shed 0 bases, with 21 bases lying between them. The CDR3 sequence is CASSIRRAGRSASNQPQHF. For the CDR3, the DNA is TGTGCCAGTAGTATCAGGAGGGCAGGGAGGTCAGCTAGCAATCAGCCCCAGCATTTT.

In this sample, this clonotype turned up many times. At one boundary the junction diverges from the germline segment, which might be a read error. The chain uses TRBV9 and TRBJ2-5; 9 bases agree with TRBD2. Germline V gene data show CDR1 as SGDLS and CDR2 as YYNGEE. There are 14 residues in the CDR3. Written as DNA, the CDR3 is TGTGCCAGCAGCGGTAGCGGGAGCCAAGAGACCCAGTCCTTC. Amino acids: CASSGSGSQETQSF.

As concerns this clonotype: Since a much larger clone is just one base distant, this may be a read error. The genes are TRBV2 and TRBJ2-7, with 15 bases aligning to TRBD2. This CDR3 comprises 17 residues. Germline V CDR1 and CDR2: SNHLY, FYNNEI. The CDR3 coding sequence is TGTGCCAGCGGGAACCTGGGGACTAGCGGGGGGTCCTCCGAGCAGTACGTC. It codes for CASGNLGTSGGSSEQYV.

This clonotype was seen at least ten times. The V call is TRBV7-9, the J call TRBJ1-1, with 7 bases aligning to TRBD1. Per germline, CDR1 SEHNR and CDR2 FQNEAQ (reference sequence). The CDR3 length is 15 residues. V shed 5 bases, J shed 1 base, and the junction held 7 bases outside the gene matches. The CDR3 region is CASSPGTAANTEAFF. DNA of the CDR3: TGTGCCAGCAGCCCGGGGACAGCCGCGAACACTGAAGCTTTCTTT.